The following is a T cell receptor beta chain sequence with its context. What it recognizes is unknown. This sample stems from a study of siplizumab effects on memory and regulatory T cells. Study-level findings and limits: Phenotypic classification as naive or memory proved unattainable for roughly 80-96% of proliferating CD4+ or CD8+ clones. Versus over 25% in controls, the mappable alloreactive CD4+ clones averaged about 69% Treg-derived with siplizumab.

Measured with immunoSEQ multiplex PCR; TCRdb has only the in-frame clones, and not every one. The top ten hold 5.5% to 7.5% of the sample, which has roughly 100,000 clones, under 95% seen once. This CDR3 spans 14 amino acids. V was clipped by 3 bases and J by 8 bases; unmatched bases: 7. CDR1 MGHRA and CDR2 YSYEKL come from the germline V gene. The specimen sequenced was CD8+ T cells sorted from blood. The chain is built from TRBV4-1 and TRBJ1-1; 9 bases map to TRBD1. The receptor comes from a human donor in good health. This CDR3 reads CASSHGTGLTEAFF. The CDR3 nucleotides are TGCGCCAGCAGCCACGGGACAGGGTTAACCGAAGCTTTCTTT.